This TCR beta chain was recorded in a study of blood T cells in healthy people across ages (dated by TCRdb to about 2015). Some background on the complete study: In model experiments, template switching captured roughly one uniquely barcoded TCR beta cDNA molecule for every two T cells. Donors were grouped into four age groups: young (average roughly 15 years), middle-aged (over 35), aged (around 60) and long-lived (approximately 78). To avoid experimental bias, donors of different ages were distributed randomly across sequencing lanes. The study analyzed two additional independent replicas of 1 million unique cDNA reads from the same blood draw for two donors, one aged 18 to 29 and one aged 80 or older. Age-related changes in TCR beta repertoire diversity were measured in the study by deep sequencing normalized with unique cDNA molecular identifiers. Study-wide conclusions, independent of this receptor: As age increased, observed TCR beta diversity per million T cells dropped in a roughly linear way, and a significant reduction was already evident by age 40. Compared with the aged group, the long-lived group had more naive CD4+ T cells, fewer expanded clones and increased TCR diversity, suggesting age selection. Estimates of total diversity based on one million sequenced T cells were regarded as lower bounds and as underestimates. Because the CMV infection status of the donors was unknown, age-related changes in expanded clonotypes may potentially have been confounded. Bulk unsorted PBMC profiling prevented conclusive comparison of naive and antigen-experienced compartments. A strong correlation was found between observed TCR beta diversity and the percentage of naive T cells measured by flow cytometry.

The germline V gene (reference sequence) gives CDR1 as DFQATT and CDR2 as SNEGSKA. V is shortened by 6 bases, J by 10 bases, and the region joining them spans 26 bases. Its CDR3 holds 15 amino acids, cysteine through phenylalanine. Only the CDR3 portion is preserved as DNA: 45 bases, with reading frame beginning at the first base. Concerning this clonotype itself: The clone's antigen remains unknown. One base away there is no much larger clone; base qualities are not given.

Libraries were prepared through 5' RACE. The listed sequencing device is Illumina HiSeq 2500. A second PCR of roughly 7 to 11 cycles was performed with a sample-barcoded 5' primer and a J-beta primer mix. Each TCR beta cDNA molecule received a unique molecular identifier from a template-switch 5' adaptor carrying 12 random nucleotides. Each sample yielded at least 2.5 million CDR3-containing paired-end reads. First-strand cDNA was synthesized from all RNA with the Mint cDNA synthesis kit, primed by a TRBC-specific oligonucleotide. After uracil-DNA glycosylase treatment, a first 18-cycle PCR used universal primers M1SS and BC2_uni_R on all cDNA. Processing in the source paper ran as follows. Each sample was normalized by randomly selecting 1 million high-quality reads, each carrying a distinct molecular identifier. Reads sharing molecular identifiers were discarded rather than binned into consensus sequences. CDR3 identification, clonotype clustering and error correction used MiTCR with a Q25 quality threshold and the strictest error-elimination algorithm. A nonparametric unseen species model with Euler transformation was used to estimate lower-bound total TCR beta diversity. TCRdb reworked the public reads: Q25 trimming with fastp, MiXCR clone assembly, productive beta chains retained. Rows with one shared CDR3 protein collapse into an entry with the most common genes and DNA. These V and J calls rely on TCRdb rather than the paper's analysis. This sample has 950,000 to 1,200,000 distinct CDR3 sequences in its table, and 30% to 40% of those were observed once. Around 13% of the sample lies in the top ten.

The 40 or so donors, aged roughly 6 to 95 years, were systemically healthy Caucasian individuals from Russia. Each donor gave 8 to 10 milliliters of peripheral blood, collected into EDTA-treated Vacutainer tubes. Ficoll-Paque density-gradient centrifugation was used to isolate PBMCs, with at least 6.5 million per sample. Trizol reagent was used to extract total RNA from PBMCs, with at least 6 micrograms per sample. For every donor, flow cytometry on a PBMC aliquot measured the percentage of naive CD45RAhigh/CD27high T cells. The TCR originated in a young man in good health. Sequencing was done on a sample of blood. The V and J segments used are TRBV20-1 and TRBJ2-3; the D gene lacks a confident call. The CDR3 region has the sequence CSAPRLGPHPRAQYF. The nucleotide sequence is TGCAGTGCCCCCCGGCTGGGCCCCCATCCGAGAGCGCAGTATTTT.